This TCR beta chain is from a study of vaccination effects on CD4 cells after COVID-19. Study information: The cohort was immunized with two doses of either the BNT162b2 or mRNA-1273 vaccine.

The study, taken as a whole, reports: Clonal contraction was marked in infection- and vaccine-induced clones late after vaccination.

Germline V gene lookup returns CDR1 SGHNT and CDR2 YENEEA. With V trimmed by 2 bases and J by 8 bases, 7 bases remained unmatched. The CDR3 is made up of 15 amino acids. As to this clone: What it binds is not known.

Some clones are missing from TCRdb's copy, which holds only in-frame ones; the method was immunoSEQ multiplex PCR. The sample lists fewer than 70,000 clones, 80% occurring once. Viral peptide pool expansion of antigen-specific CD4+ T cells preceded sequencing in the ViraFEST assay. An approximately ten-day culture period preceded the isolation of CD4+ T cells. Absence of prior SARS-CoV-2 infection characterized the vaccine recipients, who showed negative nucleocapsid antibodies. It was on days 3 and 7 that half the medium was replaced with IL-2 medium. The chain uses TRBV11-3 and TRBJ1-3, with TRBD1 matching over 9 bases. This clonotype was obtained from a human donor who received a COVID-19 vaccine. The material sequenced was CD4+ T cells from PBMCs cultured with SARS-CoV-2 spike peptides, taken before COVID-19 vaccination. CDR3 region: CASSLSWTGEDTIYF. CDR3 nucleotide sequence: TGTGCCAGCAGCTTATCATGGACAGGGGAGGACACCATATATTTT.